What follows are 15 T cell receptor beta chains derived from one specimen sequenced in a study of CD8 T cells in Susac syndrome. About 0.5 to 1 ug RNA was reverse transcribed with random hexamers. TCRdb re-analysed the immunoSEQ multiplex PCR reads in MiXCR, keeping a single row per CDR3 protein. The sample carries about 210,000 distinct CDR3 sequences, 95% recorded once. Sequencing input: CD4+ T cells from PBMCs. Source of these receptors: a human donor with multiple sclerosis.

This chain connects TRBV27 to TRBJ2-7; possibly TRBD2 for D (6 bases). CDR1 is MNHEY and CDR2 is SMNVEV in the germline V gene (reference sequence). Trimming shortened V by 6 bases and J by 12 bases, and 15 bases separated the two germline ends. The CDR3 is 11 residues long. For the CDR3, the DNA is TGTGCCAGCAGATCGGGTGGAGGGTTGTACTTC. It encodes CASRSGGGLYF.

V is TRBV6-6 and J is TRBJ2-7, with D possibly matching TRBD2 (6 bases). Per germline, CDR1 MNHNY and CDR2 SVGAGI (reference sequence). This CDR3 region has 13 residues. V was trimmed by 6 bases and J by 2 bases, leaving 11 bases between them. CDR3 protein: CASSGRGAYEQYF. The CDR3 coding sequence is TGTGCCAGCAGCGGGAGAGGGGCCTACGAGCAGTACTTC.

V and J are TRBV28 and TRBJ2-7; D perhaps matches TRBD1 (6 bases). CDR3 size: 12 residues. Trimming pared 8 bases from V and 2 bases from J, leaving 10 bases between. Germline V gene sequence: CDR1 MDHEN, CDR2 SYDVKM. CDR3 in amino acids: CASQGNPYEQYF. CDR3 DNA sequence: TGTGCCAGCCAGGGGAATCCCTACGAGCAGTACTTC.

The chain couples TRBV27 to TRBJ1-2, with a tentative D call TRBD1 (6 bases). The germline V gene encodes CDR1 MNHEY and CDR2 SMNVEV (reference sequence). The CDR3 is 13 residues long. V lost 6 bases, J lost 4 bases, and 12 bases lay in between. CDR3 residues: CASSRGHSYGYTF. CDR3 bases: TGTGCCAGCAGCAGGGGACACTCCTATGGCTACACCTTC.

The chain has TRBV12-5 and TRBJ2-5; 7 nucleotides match TRBD1. Trimming removed 7 bases from V and 2 bases from J; junction bases left unmatched: 7. Germline V lookup: CDR1 LGHNT, CDR2 FRNRAP. The CDR3 covers 14 residues. In DNA form, the CDR3 reads TGTGCTAGTGATAAGGGACAGTATCAAGAGACCCAGTACTTC. Encoded protein: CASDKGQYQETQYF.

This rearrangement joins TRBV11-1 to TRBJ1-1, with D possibly matching TRBD1 (5 bases). Germline V gives CDR1 SGHAT, CDR2 FQDESV (reference sequence). Trimming removed 1 base from V and 1 base from J, with 10 bases in between. The CDR3 is 15 residues long. CDR3 in amino acids: CASSLGDSPNTEAFF. CDR3 DNA: TGTGCCAGCAGCTTAGGTGACAGTCCGAACACTGAAGCTTTCTTT.

This rearrangement joins TRBV30 to TRBJ1-2, with D possibly being TRBD1 (5 bases). Germline V gives CDR1 GTSNPN, CDR2 SVGIG (reference sequence). Trimming pared 8 bases from V and 8 bases from J, leaving 12 bases between. The CDR3 extends over 10 amino acids. The CDR3: CAGGMDGYTF. CDR3 bases: TGTGCCGGGGGGATGGACGGCTACACCTTC.

J is TRBJ1-2 and V is TRBV9; D is possibly TRBD1 (5 bases). V lost 2 bases, J lost 8 bases, and 16 bases lay in between. Per germline, CDR1 SGDLS and CDR2 YYNGEE. The CDR3 is 14 residues long. CDR3 loop: CASSVTPQAPGYTF. The CDR3 DNA reads TGTGCCAGCAGCGTCACTCCACAGGCCCCGGGCTACACCTTC.

V and J are TRBV27 and TRBJ1-2; no definite D call. V lost 4 bases to trimming and J lost 8 bases, with 14 bases between them. Germline V gene lookup returns CDR1 MNHEY and CDR2 SMNVEV (reference sequence). The CDR3 spans 13 residues. The DNA for the CDR3 is TGTGCCAGCAGTTCCCGTCCCCTGGAAGGCTACACCTTC. It specifies CASSSRPLEGYTF.

V usage is TRBV9 and J usage is TRBJ1-3; D gene uncertain. The V and J ends lost 1 base and 1 base respectively, with 6 bases between them. This CDR3 contains 14 residues. CDR1 is SGDLS and CDR2 is YYNGEE in the germline V gene. CDR3 region: CASSVRGSGNTIYF. The DNA of the CDR3 is TGTGCCAGCAGCGTACGGGGATCTGGAAACACCATATATTTT.

This chain links TRBV28 with TRBJ2-7; maybe TRBD1 (5 bases). Germline CDR1 is MDHEN and CDR2 is SYDVKM. The CDR3 covers 15 residues. V lost 6 bases, J lost 0 bases, and 15 bases lay in between. CDR3 loop: CASRTIEGDSYEQYF. In nucleotides, the CDR3 is TGTGCCAGCAGGACCATAGAAGGGGACTCCTACGAGCAGTACTTC.

CDR3: CASSVQARETQYF. CDR3 DNA: TGTGCCAGCAGCGTTCAAGCGCGCGAGACGCAGTATTTT. The gene calls are TRBV5-4 and TRBJ2-3; D is unclear. In germline, CDR1 is SGHNT, CDR2 YYREEE (reference sequence). The CDR3 is 13 amino acids. Trimming stripped 4 bases from V and 9 bases from J, with 15 bases between.

The chain couples TRBV20-1 to TRBJ2-7; 9 bases map to TRBD2. Trimming removed 2 bases from V and 2 bases from J; junction bases left unmatched: 7. The CDR3 extends over 15 amino acids. Germline values: CDR1 DFQATT, CDR2 SNEGSKA (reference sequence). In nucleotides, the CDR3 is TGCAGTGCTAGAAATCCAGCGGGAGGACCCTACGAGCAGTACTTC. This encodes CSARNPAGGPYEQYF.

The chain has TRBV3-1 and TRBJ1-5; a possible D gene is TRBD1 (6 bases). Trimming stripped 0 bases from V and 2 bases from J, with 17 bases between. This CDR3 spans 18 amino acids. Germline-derived CDR1 and CDR2 are LGHDT and YNNKEL (reference sequence). DNA of the CDR3: TGTGCCAGCAGCCAAGATCTTCCACAGGGCATTGGCAATCAGCCCCAGCATTTT. It yields the protein CASSQDLPQGIGNQPQHF.

The rearrangement joins TRBV29-1 to TRBJ2-1; tentatively, D is TRBD2 (5 bases). This CDR3 comprises 15 residues. The germline V gene has CDR1 SQVTM and CDR2 ANQGSEA. V shed 3 bases and J shed 3 bases, with 15 bases lying between them. The CDR3 reads CSVDGETPIYNEQFF. CDR3 sequence (DNA): TGCAGCGTTGACGGGGAGACCCCTATCTACAATGAGCAGTTCTTC.